The sequence of this TCR beta chain was determined in a study of blood T cell repertoires in COVID-19. Across the study: The samples span acute and convalescent COVID-19 from the United States, Italy and Spain. PBMCs, B-cell-depleted T cells, or T cells were the source of the cDNA or gDNA that made up the material.

Original data processing: Researchers report that nucleated cell counts were estimated from reference gene primer amplification. Sequencing used immunoSEQ multiplex PCR; TCRdb keeps in-frame clones, though not all of them. D and trimming were read from the DNA, whereas the V and J calls and clone size are those reported in that table. The sample shows some 160,000 clones, around four fifths of them seen only once. With V trimmed by 2 bases and J by 5 bases, 7 bases remained unmatched. Germline V gene data show CDR1 as SGHRS and CDR2 as YFSETQ. The CDR3 totals 15 residues. This clone has more than one count but fewer than ten.

The V and J genes are TRBV5-1 and TRBJ2-5; TRBD1 matches 9 bases. The receptor was derived from a woman aged 45-59 years who had recovered from COVID-19. Sequenced input: PBMCs or T cells enriched from blood (not recorded which). CDR3 region: CASSLQGAAMETQYF. The CDR3 nucleotides read TGCGCCAGCAGCTTACAGGGGGCAGCCATGGAGACCCAGTACTTC.